Listed below are T cell receptor beta chains from one sample, sequenced in a study of blood T cell repertoires in COVID-19. Assay used: immunoSEQ multiplex PCR; TCRdb lists only in-frame clones, some missing. The sample includes approximately 180,000 clones, approximately 80% seen only once; the top ten take around 7%. The material sequenced was peripheral blood. The receptors were sampled from a woman aged 40 to 50 with COVID-19, enrolled during active disease. Both conserved end residues are part of each CDR3. The D gene is left open where the match is weak. The size entry is marked missing in some rows and otherwise reads once, few, many or a size class.

j_call | d_call | v_call | clone_size | cdr3_aa | cdr3_nt
TRBJ1-1 | NA | TRBV6-5 | few | CAHTTGGTEAFF | TGTGCCCACACGACGGGGGGCACTGAAGCTTTCTTT
TRBJ2-1 | TRBD2 | TRBV19 | NA | CASSGLAHLINEQFF | TGTGCCAGTAGTGGACTAGCGCACCTTATCAATGAGCAGTTCTTC
TRBJ2-7 | TRBD2 | TRBV19 | NA | CASDSGRGHEQYF | TGTGCCAGCGATAGCGGGAGAGGCCACGAGCAGTACTTC
TRBJ2-5 | TRBD2 | TRBV19 | NA | CASSIGGSGEETQYF | TGTGCCAGTAGTATCGGCGGGAGTGGTGAAGAGACCCAGTACTTC
TRBJ2-5 | NA | TRBV27 | NA | CASSLSWREKRRETQYF | TGTGCCAGCAGTTTATCGTGGAGGGAAAAAAGGCGGGAGACCCAGTACTTC
TRBJ1-1 | TRBD1 | TRBV9 | NA | CASSVDRTGRSTEAFF | TGTGCCAGCAGCGTAGATCGGACAGGGAGGAGCACTGAAGCTTTCTTT
TRBJ2-5 | NA | TRBV18 | NA | CASSPPGPGKQETQYF | TGTGCCAGCTCACCACCGGGTCCGGGTAAACAAGAGACCCAGTACTTC
TRBJ1-2 | TRBD1 | TRBV5-1 | NA | CASRQGANLFF | TGCGCCAGCAGACAGGGGGCGAACCTTTTCTTC
TRBJ1-6 | NA | TRBV3-1/TRBV3-2 | NA | CASSQGQGSYNSPLHF | TGTGCCAGCAGCCAAGGGCAGGGCTCCTATAATTCACCCCTCCACTTT
TRBJ1-5 | NA | TRBV3-1/TRBV3-2 | NA | CASSQDRRKGGNQPQHF | TGTGCCAGCAGCCAAGATCGCAGGAAAGGGGGCAATCAGCCCCAGCATTTT
TRBJ2-2 | TRBD2 | TRBV6-6 | NA | CASSYSGAPNTGELFF | TGTGCCAGCAGTTATAGCGGGGCACCGAACACCGGGGAGCTGTTTTTT
TRBJ1-3 | NA | TRBV7-8 | few | CASSNVRGPSGNTIYF | TGTGCCAGCAGCAACGTTAGGGGTCCCTCTGGAAACACCATATATTTT
TRBJ1-1 | NA | TRBV10-3 | NA | CAITVLNTEAFF | TGTGCCATCACTGTTTTGAACACTGAAGCTTTCTTT
TRBJ1-1 | TRBD1 | TRBV6-6 | NA | CASTKWTGEMRTEAFF | TGTGCCAGCACCAAATGGACAGGGGAGATGAGGACTGAAGCTTTCTTT
TRBJ2-2 | TRBD2 | TRBV5-1 | NA | CASSLAGAGRGNTGELFF | TGCGCCAGCAGCTTGGCCGGAGCGGGGAGGGGTAACACCGGGGAGCTGTTTTTT
TRBJ2-7 | NA | TRBV18 | once | CASSPGQTYEQYF | TGTGCCAGCTCACCAGGGCAAACCTACGAGCAGTACTTC
TRBJ1-1 | NA | TRBV5-6 | NA | CASSMTGNTEAFF | TGTGCCAGCAGCATGACAGGGAACACTGAAGCTTTCTTT
TRBJ1-2 | NA | TRBV29-1 | few | CSVGAGNGYTF | TGCAGCGTTGGGGCAGGGAACGGCTACACCTTC
TRBJ1-5 | NA | TRBV19 | NA | CASSTGQNNQPQHF | TGTGCCAGTAGTACCGGACAGAACAATCAGCCCCAGCATTTT
TRBJ2-1 | NA | TRBV9 | once | CASSPPGLSYNEQFF | TGTGCCAGCAGCCCGCCCGGACTCTCCTACAATGAGCAGTTCTTC
TRBJ2-3 | NA | TRBV7-2 | NA | CASKSVSERTQYF | TGTGCCAGCAAATCCGTTAGCGAGCGAACGCAGTATTTT
TRBJ1-2 | NA | TRBV5-1 | few | CASSLARVFGYTF | TGCGCCAGCAGCTTGGCCAGGGTTTTTGGCTACACCTTC
TRBJ2-7 | NA | TRBV5-1 | NA | CASSLLDRESEQYF | TGCGCCAGCAGCTTACTAGATCGGGAGAGTGAGCAGTACTTC
TRBJ2-1 | NA | TRBV27 | NA | CASSPRGHEQFF | TGTGCCAGCAGTCCTCGAGGCCATGAGCAGTTCTTC
TRBJ2-1 | TRBD1 | TRBV5-5 | NA | CASRFTGQGANEQFF | TGTGCCAGCAGGTTTACGGGACAGGGGGCAAATGAGCAGTTCTTC
TRBJ1-1 | NA | TRBV29-1 | few | CSVALGDSNTEAFF | TGCAGCGTTGCACTCGGGGACTCCAACACTGAAGCTTTCTTT
TRBJ1-1 | NA | TRBV5-5 | NA | CASSLRVGVEAFF | TGTGCCAGCAGCTTGAGAGTCGGAGTTGAAGCTTTCTTT
TRBJ1-1 | NA | TRBV5-1 | NA | CASSWGGWGTEAFF | TGCGCCAGCAGCTGGGGAGGATGGGGCACTGAAGCTTTCTTT
TRBJ1-1 | NA | TRBV30 | NA | CAWSPTLEAFF | TGTGCCTGGAGTCCCACATTAGAAGCTTTCTTT
TRBJ1-1 | NA | TRBV18 | NA | CASSTGTRGLNTEAFF | TGTGCCAGCTCGACCGGGACAAGGGGTTTGAACACTGAAGCTTTCTTT
TRBJ2-1 | TRBD2 | TRBV5-1 | NA | CASSLNELASSYNEQFF | TGCGCCAGCAGCTTGAATGAACTAGCGAGCTCCTACAATGAGCAGTTCTTC
TRBJ2-7 | TRBD2 | TRBV6-2/TRBV6-3 | once | CASSITLAGDRKVYF | TGTGCCAGCAGTATAACACTAGCGGGAGATCGGAAGGTGTACTTC
TRBJ2-5 | TRBD2 | TRBV3-1/TRBV3-2 | few | CASSHRGGETQYF | TGTGCCAGCAGCCATCGCGGGGGGGAGACCCAGTACTTC
TRBJ1-1 | TRBD1 | TRBV28 | NA | CASSLGALGTGEAFF | TGTGCCAGCAGTTTGGGGGCCCTAGGGACAGGCGAAGCTTTCTTT
TRBJ2-7 | NA | TRBV9 | NA | CASSVDLPQGIRYEQYF | TGTGCCAGCAGCGTAGACCTCCCGCAGGGGATAAGGTACGAGCAGTACTTC